This T cell receptor beta chain was recorded in a study of blood T cell repertoires in COVID-19. Study in general: Acute and convalescent COVID-19 samples came from the United States, Italy and Spain.

The ends were cut back, 5 bases at V and 2 bases at J, with 10 bases in the middle. CDR1 and CDR2 from the germline V gene are MNHEY and SVGAGI. The CDR3 has 14 residues. Method: immunoSEQ multiplex PCR; TCRdb's copy keeps in-frame clones and lacks some. The table lists 150,000 to 200,000 clones, about 85% of them singletons. The chain couples TRBV6-5 to TRBJ1-5; D unclear. The TCR originated in a man aged 55 to 70 with active or convalescent COVID-19. Sequencing was performed on peripheral blood. CDR3 amino acids: CASSHREGNQPQHF. CDR3 nucleotide sequence: TGTGCCAGCAGTCATAGGGAGGGCAATCAGCCCCAGCATTTT.